The 30 T cell receptor beta chains reported below all come from one sample, sequenced in a study of control samples from healthy donors and cancer patients. Assay: immunoSEQ multiplex PCR; the TCRdb copy retains only in-frame clones and omits some. This sample has 100,000 or so clones, with 80% to 95% found just once. The specimen was blood. These receptors came from a woman in her 30s in good health.

V is TRBV6-5 and J is TRBJ2-5; 12 bases are shared with TRBD2. With 4 bases clipped from V and 2 bases from J, the junction kept 5 bases outside the gene matches. CDR3 size: 16 residues. Per germline, CDR1 MNHEY and CDR2 SVGAGI. This CDR3 is CASSLGLAGGQETQYF. CDR3 nucleotides: TGTGCCAGCAGTTTAGGGCTAGCGGGGGGGCAAGAGACCCAGTACTTC.

This clone appeared once. V gene TRBV19 combines with J gene TRBJ2-6, with D perhaps TRBD2 (6 bases). The V gene lost 7 bases and the J gene lost 4 bases, with 11 bases spanning the gap. The CDR3 loop spans 14 amino acids. Germline assignment: CDR1 LNHDA and CDR2 SQIVND (reference sequence). The CDR3, as DNA: TGTGCCAGTATTGGGGGGAACGGGGCCAACGTCCTGACTTTC. Encoded protein: CASIGGNGANVLTF. Using reference TRBV19 and TRBJ2-6 for the parts outside the CDR3, the full variable domain is DGGITQSPKYLFRKEGQNVTLSCEQNLNHDAMYWYRQDPGQGLRLIYYSQIVNDFQKGDIAEGYSVSREKKESFPLTVTSAQKNPTAFYLCASIGGNGANVLTFGAGSRLTVL.

This clone was recorded only once. The chain combines TRBV11-2 with TRBJ1-4; a possible D gene is TRBD1 (6 bases). The CDR3 is 15 residues long. Trimming cost V 5 bases and J 5 bases, with 15 bases left between them. CDR1 is SGHAT and CDR2 is FQNNGV in the germline V gene. CDR3 protein: CASSLTGGENEKLFF. The CDR3 bases are TGTGCCAGCAGCCTCACCGGGGGCGAAAATGAAAAACTGTTTTTT.

The chain links TRBV25-1 to TRBJ1-1; a weak D match, TRBD1 (5 bases). The CDR3 loop spans 15 amino acids. V was clipped by 8 bases and J by 1 base, with 17 bases between them. Germline V gene lookup returns CDR1 MGHDK and CDR2 SYGVNS. The DNA for the CDR3 is TGTGCCAGCGCCGAAAGTGACAGAACGAACACTGAAGCTTTCTTT. Protein product: CASAESDRTNTEAFF.

The chain joins TRBV6-1 to TRBJ1-6, with D maybe TRBD1 (5 bases). Germline V gene sequence: CDR1 MNHNS, CDR2 SASEGT. V lost 3 bases to trimming and J lost 0 bases, with 18 bases between them. The CDR3 has 19 residues. The CDR3 is CASSDNDRKRRSYNSPLHF. The CDR3, as DNA: TGTGCCAGCAGTGATAACGACAGAAAACGACGCTCCTATAATTCACCCCTCCACTTT.

This clone was observed a handful of times. The gene calls are TRBV7-2 and TRBJ1-5, with TRBD1 as a possible D gene (5 bases). The V end was cut by 3 bases, the J end by 0 bases, with 6 bases between. CDR1 SGHTA and CDR2 FQGNSA come from the germline V gene. The CDR3 length is 14 residues. CDR3 sequence reads: CASSLTDSNQPQHF. The CDR3 DNA is TGTGCCAGCAGCTTGACAGATAGCAATCAGCCCCAGCATTTT.

The chain employs TRBV27 and TRBJ2-3; the match to TRBD2 covers 14 bases. The CDR3 sequence is 17 residues long. Per germline, CDR1 MNHEY and CDR2 SMNVEV (reference sequence). The junction had 4 bases not matched to a gene; V was cut back by 5 bases and J by 0 bases. DNA for the CDR3: TGTGCCAGCAGTGGACTAGCGGGGGGACCAAGCACAGATACGCAGTATTTT. Protein product: CASSGLAGGPSTDTQYF.

The rearrangement uses TRBV9 and TRBJ2-3; D tentatively fits TRBD1 or TRBD2 (5 bases each). Germline CDR1 SGDLS, CDR2 YYNGEE. Trimming shortened V by 0 bases and J by 5 bases, and 16 bases separated the two germline ends. The CDR3 consists of 16 residues. The CDR3 nucleotides are TGTGCCAGCAGCGTAGCGCCCTCAAGGGGAGAAGATACGCAGTATTTT. Residues: CASSVAPSRGEDTQYF.

V usage is TRBV15 and J usage is TRBJ2-7; the D gene could be TRBD1 or TRBD2 (6 bases each). The CDR3 is 14 amino acids. Trimming pared 0 bases from V and 7 bases from J, leaving 13 bases between. Germline loops: CDR1 LNHNV, CDR2 YYDKDF (reference sequence). CDR3 bases: TGTGCCACCAGCAGAGATTCAGGGGCGGGGGAGCAGTACTTC. Residues: CATSRDSGAGEQYF.

This clone was seen more than once but under ten times. The V and J genes are TRBV10-3 and TRBJ2-7; TRBD1 is a possible D gene (5 bases). The CDR3 sequence is 14 residues long. The V end lost 0 bases, the J end lost 2 bases, and 8 bases lay between the germline ends. Germline lookup yields CDR1 ENHRY and CDR2 SYGVKD. CDR3: CAISESGRAYEQYF. CDR3 sequence (DNA): TGTGCCATCAGTGAGTCGGGGCGAGCCTACGAGCAGTACTTC.

The chain combines TRBV18 with TRBJ2-7; 7 bases align to TRBD2. Germline CDR1 is KGHSH and CDR2 is LQKENI. This CDR3 is built from 14 residues. Trimming cost V 4 bases and J 0 bases; bases outside gene matches: 3. CDR3 bases: TGTGCCAGCTCACGGGGCGGGAGCTCCTACGAGCAGTACTTC. Protein sequence: CASSRGGSSYEQYF.

The chain joins TRBV5-1 to TRBJ1-3, with D unresolved. Germline V gene sequence: CDR1 SGHRS, CDR2 YFSETQ. The V end was cut by 2 bases, the J end by 4 bases, with 7 bases between. This CDR3 is 13 amino acids long. This chain's CDR3 is CASSFSLGNTIYF. CDR3 DNA sequence: TGCGCCAGCAGCTTCTCTCTGGGAAACACCATATATTTT. Full variable domain (outside the CDR3, taken from reference TRBV5-1 and TRBJ1-3): KAGVTQTPRYLIKTRGQQVTLSCSPISGHRSVSWYQQTPGQGLQFLFEYFSETQRNKGNFPGRFSGRQFSNSRSEMNVSTLELGDSALYLCASSFSLGNTIYFGEGSWLTVV.

The CDR3 sequence is CASSPQQGVNTEAFF. The DNA of the CDR3 is TGTGCCAGCAGTCCCCAACAGGGGGTGAACACTGAAGCTTTCTTT. V gene TRBV6-5 combines with J gene TRBJ1-1, with 8 bases identical to TRBD1. Unmatched junction bases numbered 5, after V lost 5 bases and J lost 0 bases. In germline, CDR1 is MNHEY, CDR2 SVGAGI. This CDR3 region has 15 residues.

V and J are TRBV19 and TRBJ2-5; no firm D call. Germline V CDR1 and CDR2: LNHDA, SQIVND (reference sequence). The CDR3 has 15 amino acids. Trimming took 4 bases from V and 0 from J, leaving 12 bases between them. CDR3 sequence: CASSTGSLYQETQYF. In DNA form, the CDR3 reads TGTGCCAGTAGTACGGGCAGCCTGTACCAAGAGACCCAGTACTTC.

The rearrangement uses TRBV6-6 and TRBJ1-1; D gene uncertain. The CDR3 runs to 13 residues. CDR1 is MNHNY, CDR2 SVGAGI, per germline (reference sequence). Trimming pared 5 bases from V and 7 bases from J, leaving 14 bases between. The DNA for the CDR3 is TGTGCCAGCAGTCCCCCCGAACTTTATGAAGCTTTCTTT. This sequence encodes CASSPPELYEAFF.

The gene calls are TRBV9 and TRBJ2-3, with D possibly matching TRBD1 (6 bases). Trimming removed 3 bases from V and 1 base from J, with 15 bases in between. There are 16 residues in the CDR3. CDR1 SGDLS and CDR2 YYNGEE come from the germline V gene. The CDR3 DNA reads as TGTGCCAGCAGCGAAGGACAGCTAACACGCACAGATACGCAGTATTTT. Translation: CASSEGQLTRTDTQYF. The full variable domain, its missing parts supplied by reference TRBV9 and TRBJ2-3, is DSGVTQTPKHLITATGQRVTLRCSPRSGDLSVYWYQQSLDQGLQFLIQYYNGEERAKGNILERFSAQQFPDLHSELNLSSLELGDSALYFCASSEGQLTRTDTQYFGPGTRLTVL.

CDR3 protein: CASSLELWTGSGNTIYF. The CDR3 DNA sequence: TGTGCCAGCAGCTTGGAGCTTTGGACCGGCTCTGGAAACACCATATATTTT. V gene TRBV5-8 combines with J gene TRBJ1-3, with unresolved D. The germline V gene has CDR1 SGHTS and CDR2 YDEGEE. This CDR3 is 17 amino acids long. Trimming shortened V by 0 bases and J by 0 bases, and 13 bases separated the two germline ends.

This chain connects TRBV11-2 to TRBJ2-7; tentatively, D is TRBD2 (6 bases). This CDR3 is built from 15 residues. The germline V and J ends were trimmed by 2 bases and 0 bases, with 11 bases remaining between them. Germline V lookup: CDR1 SGHAT, CDR2 FQNNGV. CDR3 nucleotide sequence: TGTGCCAGCAGCTTATACCGGGACTCCTCCTACGAGCAGTACTTC. Protein product: CASSLYRDSSYEQYF.

The chain combines TRBV19 with TRBJ1-1; perhaps TRBD1 as D (5 bases). Germline CDR1 is LNHDA and CDR2 is SQIVND (reference sequence). The V end was cut by 6 bases, the J end by 4 bases, with 9 bases between. This CDR3 spans 12 amino acids. CDR3 sequence (DNA): TGTGCCAGTAGCTCAAGGGGCACTGAAGCTTTCTTT. Protein product: CASSSRGTEAFF.

The chain has TRBV28 and TRBJ1-2; 7 bases map to TRBD1. CDR3 length: 15 amino acids. The germline gives CDR1 MDHEN, CDR2 SYDVKM. V was pared by 10 bases and J by 7 bases, with 18 bases of the junction left unmatched. In DNA form, the CDR3 reads TGTGCCACCCGGCGGCGACAGGGCCCAGGGGGTGGCTACACCTTC. Its protein product is CATRRRQGPGGGYTF.

V usage is TRBV29-1 and J usage is TRBJ2-1; 12 bases agree with TRBD2. The CDR3 has 11 amino acids. The V gene's germline CDR1 is SQVTM and CDR2 ANQGSEA. V shed 8 bases, J shed 11 bases, and the junction held 4 bases outside the gene matches. As DNA, the CDR3 is TGCAGCTTGTGGACTAGCGGGAAGCAGTTCTTC. Translating it yields CSLWTSGKQFF.

CDR3 region: CASSKLIKDRGTDTQYF. In nucleotides, the CDR3 is TGCGCCAGCAGCAAACTCATAAAGGACAGGGGCACAGATACGCAGTATTTT. This sequence joins TRBV5-1 and TRBJ2-3; 8 bases align to TRBD1. After removal of 4 bases from V and 1 base from J, the junction contained 11 bases not matched to a gene. Germline V gene lookup returns CDR1 SGHRS and CDR2 YFSETQ. CDR3 length: 17 residues.

This chain connects TRBV4-1 to TRBJ1-1, with D hard to call. Deletions cut 4 bases from V and 0 bases from J, with 12 bases between. The CDR3 length is 15 residues. The V gene's germline CDR1 is MGHRA and CDR2 YSYEKL. CDR3 coding DNA: TGCGCCAGCAGCCCCGCGGGTGGGGTGAACACTGAAGCTTTCTTT. Amino acid sequence: CASSPAGGVNTEAFF.

The chain has TRBV2 and TRBJ1-5, with D possibly being TRBD1 (5 bases). CDR1 is SNHLY and CDR2 is FYNNEI in the germline V gene. This CDR3 region has 19 residues. V was clipped by 6 bases and J by 0 bases, with 24 bases between them. CDR3 protein: CASSESPGRRLFSNQPQHF. The CDR3 bases are TGTGCCAGCAGCGAGTCACCGGGACGTAGACTGTTTAGCAATCAGCCCCAGCATTTT.

The chain combines TRBV5-1 with TRBJ2-1; 12 nucleotides match TRBD2. This CDR3 comprises 16 residues. J was trimmed by 7 bases and V by 4 bases; bases with no gene match: 9. The germline gives CDR1 SGHRS, CDR2 YFSETQ. The CDR3 DNA follows: TGCGCCAGCAGCGGACCCCGCCTAGCGGGAGGGAATGAGCAGTTCTTC. Residues: CASSGPRLAGGNEQFF.

The CDR3 nucleotides read TGTGCCAGCAGTGACGCCTTCCGGGGATCTTCCTACGAGCAGTACTTC. It is translated as CASSDAFRGSSYEQYF. This chain joins TRBV6-2 or TRBV6-3 and TRBJ2-7; D possibly corresponds to TRBD2 (5 bases). This CDR3 region has 16 residues. CDR1 and CDR2 from the germline V gene are MNHEY and SVGEGT. V dropped 5 bases and J dropped 1 base, with 18 bases sitting between them.

The V call is TRBV9, the J call TRBJ1-4; tentatively, D is TRBD1 (5 bases). From germline, CDR1 is SGDLS and CDR2 YYNGEE. The V end was cut by 4 bases, the J end by 5 bases, with 12 bases between. The CDR3 loop spans 14 amino acids. The CDR3 nucleotides read TGTGCCAGCAGCCTCGACAGAAAGAATGAAAAACTGTTTTTT. Its translation: CASSLDRKNEKLFF.

J is TRBJ2-5 and V is TRBV27; 14 bases are a match to TRBD2. Germline CDR1 reads MNHEY; CDR2 reads SMNVEV (reference sequence). Germline trimming cut 5 bases from V and 4 bases from J; bases unmatched to any gene: 3. This CDR3 has 15 amino acids. The CDR3 loop reads CASSRGTSGRETQYF. In DNA, the CDR3 is TGTGCCAGCAGTAGGGGGACTAGCGGGAGAGAGACCCAGTACTTC.

The gene calls are TRBV7-9 and TRBJ1-4, with no clear D. V dropped 0 bases and J dropped 9 bases, with 14 bases sitting between them. The germline V gene has CDR1 SEHNR and CDR2 FQNEAQ (reference sequence). The CDR3 has 15 amino acids. CDR3 sequence (DNA): TGTGCCAGCAGCTTAGCGGGTCATTATAAGAAAAAACTGTTTTTT. This gives the protein CASSLAGHYKKKLFF.

There are a few counts of this clone. V is TRBV9 and J is TRBJ1-4; no firm D call. Germline V lookup: CDR1 SGDLS, CDR2 YYNGEE. Trimming took off 4 bases at V and 8 bases at J, with 18 bases between the two ends. This CDR3 has 15 amino acids. The CDR3 spells CASSPSGRVGEKLFF. The CDR3 DNA follows: TGTGCCAGCAGCCCTAGCGGGCGCGTAGGGGAAAAACTGTTTTTT. Together with reference TRBV9 and TRBJ1-4, the CDR3 gives the full variable domain: DSGVTQTPKHLITATGQRVTLRCSPRSGDLSVYWYQQSLDQGLQFLIQYYNGEERAKGNILERFSAQQFPDLHSELNLSSLELGDSALYFCASSPSGRVGEKLFFGSGTQLSVL.